This T cell receptor (beta chain) comes out of a study of T cell responses to AZD1222 COVID-19 vaccine. Whole-study results and caveats: Baseline testing showed seropositivity in only six AZD1222 recipients. Two doses of AZD1222 preceded a rise in Spike-specific TCR breadth and depth.

A note on this clone: Its target is unknown.

TCRdb's table, derived via immunoSEQ multiplex PCR, lists solely in-frame clones and lacks some. The sample yields approximately 110,000 clones, approximately 90% seen once. The CDR3 has 13 amino acids. The germline V gene encodes CDR1 MGHRA and CDR2 YSYEKL. Trimming pared 1 base from V and 5 bases from J, leaving 8 bases between. This chain links TRBV4-1 with TRBJ1-1; no reliable D call. The clonotype originates from an adult in good health. The source material was peripheral blood, sampled on day 0 of AZD1222 vaccination. Here the CDR3 DNA reads TGCGCCAGCAGCCAAGGACAAGGGACTGAAGCTTTCTTT. This encodes CASSQGQGTEAFF.